The rows below give T cell receptor beta chains drawn from one sample of a study of control samples from healthy donors and cancer patients. Using immunoSEQ multiplex PCR, the repertoire was profiled, and TCRdb retains in-frame clones only, with some absent. The table has 89,000 or so clones, approximately 87% seen once. Source material: blood. The receptor source for this set is a man in his fifties in good health. CDR3s include the opening cysteine and the closing phenylalanine or tryptophan. Size is omitted from some rows. Given values are once, few, many or a class for expanded clones.

v_gene: TRBV4-1
abundance: -
j_gene: TRBJ2-5
CDR3aa: CASSQDHIGTSGRTQYF

v_gene: TRBV27
abundance: -
j_gene: TRBJ1-2
CDR3aa: CASSSIGHFYGYTF

v_gene: TRBV27
abundance: -
j_gene: TRBJ1-2
CDR3aa: CASSLTPRRGGYTF

v_gene: TRBV6-5
abundance: -
j_gene: TRBJ1-2
CDR3aa: CASSYEGLTGNYGYTF

v_gene: TRBV7-2
abundance: -
j_gene: TRBJ2-7
CDR3aa: CASSLVKSYEQYF

v_gene: TRBV5-1
abundance: -
j_gene: TRBJ1-3
CDR3aa: CASSLESGNTIYF

v_gene: TRBV6-4
abundance: -
j_gene: TRBJ2-3
CDR3aa: CASRGTSGFCTDTQYF

v_gene: TRBV2
abundance: -
j_gene: TRBJ2-7
CDR3aa: CASTQEEGQGGGF

v_gene: TRBV5-4
abundance: -
j_gene: TRBJ2-7
CDR3aa: CASSFAGGESYEQYF

v_gene: TRBV11-3
abundance: -
j_gene: TRBJ1-1
CDR3aa: CASTGQGGSNTEAFF

v_gene: TRBV9
abundance: once
j_gene: TRBJ2-3
CDR3aa: CASSDRSGGVDTQYF

v_gene: TRBV11-3
abundance: -
j_gene: TRBJ1-2
CDR3aa: CASSSLTDYGYTF

v_gene: TRBV24-1
abundance: -
j_gene: TRBJ1-4
CDR3aa: CATSEGVGANEKLFF

v_gene: TRBV6-5
abundance: -
j_gene: TRBJ1-5
CDR3aa: CASKEVGYSNQPQHF

v_gene: TRBV18
abundance: -
j_gene: TRBJ2-5
CDR3aa: CASTRDLGETQYF

v_gene: TRBV7-2
abundance: -
j_gene: TRBJ1-2
CDR3aa: CASSSGQGDYGYTF

v_gene: TRBV21-1
abundance: -
j_gene: TRBJ1-2
CDR3aa: CASSKGGMKGYTF

v_gene: TRBV12-5
abundance: -
j_gene: TRBJ2-4
CDR3aa: CASGLVQDGRLAGGMVIQYF

v_gene: TRBV7-3
abundance: -
j_gene: TRBJ2-7
CDR3aa: CASSLSPMGGYEQYF

v_gene: TRBV15
abundance: few
j_gene: TRBJ1-5
CDR3aa: CATSRDGQEHQPQHF

v_gene: TRBV14
abundance: many
j_gene: TRBJ2-7
CDR3aa: CASGPSGTAPWDEQYF

v_gene: TRBV4-3
abundance: -
j_gene: TRBJ2-2
CDR3aa: CASSQEHDSGRGTGELFF

v_gene: TRBV6-5
abundance: few
j_gene: TRBJ1-1
CDR3aa: CASSYRDMRAFF

v_gene: TRBV6-4
abundance: -
j_gene: TRBJ1-2
CDR3aa: CASSEGDGYTF

v_gene: TRBV6-4
abundance: -
j_gene: TRBJ2-7
CDR3aa: CASSDSRREGVHEQYF

v_gene: TRBV7-8
abundance: -
j_gene: TRBJ1-3
CDR3aa: CASSLFEGNTIYF

v_gene: TRBV3-1/TRBV3-2
abundance: -
j_gene: TRBJ1-3
CDR3aa: CASSERGAGNTIYF

v_gene: TRBV24-1
abundance: -
j_gene: TRBJ2-1
CDR3aa: CATSGLGREQFF

v_gene: TRBV20-1
abundance: -
j_gene: TRBJ1-2
CDR3aa: CSAVEGGYTF

v_gene: TRBV4-1
abundance: -
j_gene: TRBJ1-1
CDR3aa: CASSPQGIAGQHTEAFF

v_gene: TRBV25-1
abundance: -
j_gene: TRBJ2-7
CDR3aa: CASSGGKGYEQYF

v_gene: TRBV4-3
abundance: -
j_gene: TRBJ1-6
CDR3aa: CASSQDSNTGVYNSPLHF

v_gene: TRBV29-1
abundance: -
j_gene: TRBJ2-3
CDR3aa: CSVEDLSTDTQYF

v_gene: TRBV9
abundance: once
j_gene: TRBJ1-4
CDR3aa: CASSVGTTEKLFF

v_gene: TRBV3-1/TRBV3-2
abundance: -
j_gene: TRBJ1-3
CDR3aa: CASSQDLSLGNTIYF

v_gene: TRBV7-9
abundance: -
j_gene: TRBJ1-1
CDR3aa: CASSSEGSAEAFF

v_gene: TRBV27
abundance: -
j_gene: TRBJ1-2
CDR3aa: CASNKGQGNRGGYGYTF

v_gene: TRBV7-7
abundance: -
j_gene: TRBJ2-5
CDR3aa: CASSPSSERETQYF

v_gene: TRBV5-1
abundance: -
j_gene: TRBJ2-5
CDR3aa: CASSRGGALQETQYF

v_gene: TRBV20-1
abundance: -
j_gene: TRBJ1-1
CDR3aa: CRVGQDTEAFF